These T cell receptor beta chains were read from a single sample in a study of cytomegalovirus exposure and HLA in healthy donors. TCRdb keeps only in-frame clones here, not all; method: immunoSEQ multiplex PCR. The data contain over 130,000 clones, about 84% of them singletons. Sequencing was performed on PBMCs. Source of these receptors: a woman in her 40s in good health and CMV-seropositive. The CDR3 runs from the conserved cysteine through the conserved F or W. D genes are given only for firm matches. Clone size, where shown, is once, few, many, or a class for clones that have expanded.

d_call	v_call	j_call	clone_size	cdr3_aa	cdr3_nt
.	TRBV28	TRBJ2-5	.	CASSLSEPSGEQYF	TGTGCCAGCAGTTTATCAGAACCCTCGGGAGAGCAGTACTTC
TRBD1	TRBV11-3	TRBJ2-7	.	CASSLGGRGLYEQYF	TGTGCCAGCAGCTTAGGGGGTAGGGGGCTGTACGAGCAGTACTTC
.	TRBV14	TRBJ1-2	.	CASSPGLGSTGYTF	TGTGCCAGCAGCCCCGGACTAGGTTCAACTGGCTACACCTTC
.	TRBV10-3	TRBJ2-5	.	CAIRVQIQETQYF	TGTGCCATCAGAGTACAGATCCAAGAGACCCAGTACTTC
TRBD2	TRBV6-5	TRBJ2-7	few	CASRTSGYEQYF	TGTGCCAGCAGGACTAGCGGCTACGAGCAGTACTTC
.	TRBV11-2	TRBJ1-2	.	CASSLDRLIGYTF	TGTGCCAGCAGCTTAGATAGACTCATCGGCTACACCTTC
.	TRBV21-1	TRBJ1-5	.	CARVCSQPQHF	TGTGCCAGGGTGTGTAGCCAGCCCCAGCATTTT
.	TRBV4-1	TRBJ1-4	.	CASSQDPREKLFF	TGCGCCAGCAGCCAAGATCCCCGGGAAAAACTGTTTTTT
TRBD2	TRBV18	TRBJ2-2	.	CASSPSGVNTGELFF	TGTGCCAGCTCACCAAGCGGGGTGAACACCGGGGAGCTGTTTTTT
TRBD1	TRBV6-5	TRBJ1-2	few	CASSSPNRGTYGYTF	TGTGCCAGCAGTTCTCCGAACAGGGGGACCTATGGCTACACCTTC
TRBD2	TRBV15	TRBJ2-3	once	CATSSPGVAGGPRSTDTQYF	TGTGCCACCAGCAGCCCGGGGGTAGCGGGAGGGCCCAGAAGCACAGATACGCAGTATTTT
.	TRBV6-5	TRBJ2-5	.	CASSERRDGETQYF	TGTGCCAGCAGTGAACGGAGGGACGGAGAGACCCAGTACTTC
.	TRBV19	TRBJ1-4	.	CASSPPGGGREKLFF	TGTGCCAGTAGTCCCCCGGGGGGGGGTCGTGAAAAACTGTTTTTT
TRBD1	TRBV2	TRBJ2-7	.	CASSEALLGTGYEQYF	TGTGCCAGCAGTGAAGCGCTTCTCGGGACAGGCTACGAGCAGTACTTC
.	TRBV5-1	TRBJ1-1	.	CASSLVAGSGEAFF	TGCGCCAGCAGCTTGGTGGCAGGGTCCGGTGAAGCTTTCTTT
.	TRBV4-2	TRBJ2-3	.	CASSREGGVGTDTQYF	TGTGCCAGCAGCCGAGAAGGGGGAGTGGGCACAGATACGCAGTATTTT
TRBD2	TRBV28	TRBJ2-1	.	CASSLLSMVLAGVNEQFF	TGTGCCAGCAGTTTATTGAGTATGGTACTAGCGGGAGTCAATGAGCAGTTCTTC
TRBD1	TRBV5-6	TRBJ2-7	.	CASSFRGTGEYF	TGTGCCAGCAGCTTCCGTGGGACAGGGGAGTACTTC
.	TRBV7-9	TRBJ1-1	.	CASSYPQGWDTEAFF	TGTGCCAGCAGCTACCCACAGGGTTGGGACACTGAAGCTTTCTTT
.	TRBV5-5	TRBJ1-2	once	CASSGILSGNYGYTF	TGTGCCAGCAGCGGCATCCTTTCGGGGAACTATGGCTACACCTTC
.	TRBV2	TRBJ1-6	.	CASSEFRGANSPLHF	TGTGCCAGCAGTGAATTTCGGGGGGCTAATTCACCCCTCCACTTT
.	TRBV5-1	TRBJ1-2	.	CASSLPGDGYTF	TGCGCCAGCAGCTTGCCAGGGGATGGCTACACCTTC